The rows below give T cell receptor beta chains drawn from one sample of a study of cytomegalovirus exposure and HLA in healthy donors. Using immunoSEQ multiplex PCR, the repertoire was profiled, and TCRdb retains in-frame clones only, with some absent. This table holds about 160,000 clones. Sequencing input: PBMCs. These receptors were collected from a man aged 30 to 39 in good health and CMV-seronegative. Each CDR3 is given with its conserved first and last residue. The order of the fields is J gene, V gene, CDR3 protein.

>TRBJ1-5|TRBV21-1
CASSVWQAILNQPQHF
>TRBJ2-1|TRBV5-1
CASSLEGRTGTSDEQFF
>TRBJ1-2|TRBV19
CASSPIQGARGYTF
>TRBJ1-1|TRBV28
CASKGGGAENTEAFF
>TRBJ1-2|TRBV7-2
CASSLARQGGGYTF
>TRBJ2-7|TRBV6-5
CASSYLSGTSGYEQYF
>TRBJ2-7|TRBV5-1
CASSSLAGGPYEQYF
>TRBJ2-2|TRBV5-1
CASSLDGTQTGELFF
>TRBJ2-5|TRBV28
CASSLSRGVISGETQYF
>TRBJ1-1|TRBV27
CASSPMTGGYTEAFF
>TRBJ1-5|TRBV2
CASRDGYSNQPQHF
>TRBJ2-1|TRBV30
CAWSTGTGRYNEQFF
>TRBJ1-2|TRBV6-1
CASSEYSNDGYTF
>.|TRBV7-2
CASGKLAGVAYEQYF
>TRBJ2-2|TRBV7-2
CASSKGPSGIYTGELFF
>TRBJ1-1|TRBV6-5
CASSDRARPNTEAFF
>TRBJ1-1|TRBV15
CATSRRDRGVEAFF
>TRBJ2-1|TRBV25-1
CASSTSLYNEQFF
>TRBJ1-1|TRBV20-1
CSATGDTEAFF
>.|TRBV5-4
CARHSGDGHEQYF
>TRBJ2-3|TRBV9
CASSVAGGVNLMDTQYF
>TRBJ2-7|TRBV18
CASSPGLLYEQYF
>TRBJ2-7|TRBV5-8
CASSPRYEQYF
>TRBJ2-5|TRBV9
CASSGGQELETQYF
>TRBJ2-3|TRBV10-3
CAISEAWRGGSSTDTQYF
>TRBJ2-1|TRBV10-3
CAISERGTEYNEQFF
>TRBJ1-1|TRBV27
CASTSWLEGNTEAFF
>TRBJ2-5|TRBV7-7
CASSPGQGAQETQYF
>TRBJ2-3|TRBV9
CASSVGIGGDTQYF
>TRBJ2-3|TRBV5-1
CASSPTSGHGDTQYF
>TRBJ2-3|TRBV5-4
CASSAGLAGITDTQYF
>TRBJ1-5|TRBV5-1
CASSFSGTGNQPQHF
>TRBJ1-5|TRBV28
CASSLREFSNQPQHF
>TRBJ2-4|TRBV5-1
CASSAEGSLAKNIQYF
>TRBJ2-7|TRBV7-8
CASSLVSRGRSFEQYF
>TRBJ2-5|TRBV5-4
CASSYGLAGGSWETQYF
>TRBJ2-7|TRBV19
CASSLGQGASYEQYF
>TRBJ2-7|TRBV29-1
CSVEDGGYEQYF
>TRBJ2-3|TRBV5-4
CASAGEPGTDTQYF